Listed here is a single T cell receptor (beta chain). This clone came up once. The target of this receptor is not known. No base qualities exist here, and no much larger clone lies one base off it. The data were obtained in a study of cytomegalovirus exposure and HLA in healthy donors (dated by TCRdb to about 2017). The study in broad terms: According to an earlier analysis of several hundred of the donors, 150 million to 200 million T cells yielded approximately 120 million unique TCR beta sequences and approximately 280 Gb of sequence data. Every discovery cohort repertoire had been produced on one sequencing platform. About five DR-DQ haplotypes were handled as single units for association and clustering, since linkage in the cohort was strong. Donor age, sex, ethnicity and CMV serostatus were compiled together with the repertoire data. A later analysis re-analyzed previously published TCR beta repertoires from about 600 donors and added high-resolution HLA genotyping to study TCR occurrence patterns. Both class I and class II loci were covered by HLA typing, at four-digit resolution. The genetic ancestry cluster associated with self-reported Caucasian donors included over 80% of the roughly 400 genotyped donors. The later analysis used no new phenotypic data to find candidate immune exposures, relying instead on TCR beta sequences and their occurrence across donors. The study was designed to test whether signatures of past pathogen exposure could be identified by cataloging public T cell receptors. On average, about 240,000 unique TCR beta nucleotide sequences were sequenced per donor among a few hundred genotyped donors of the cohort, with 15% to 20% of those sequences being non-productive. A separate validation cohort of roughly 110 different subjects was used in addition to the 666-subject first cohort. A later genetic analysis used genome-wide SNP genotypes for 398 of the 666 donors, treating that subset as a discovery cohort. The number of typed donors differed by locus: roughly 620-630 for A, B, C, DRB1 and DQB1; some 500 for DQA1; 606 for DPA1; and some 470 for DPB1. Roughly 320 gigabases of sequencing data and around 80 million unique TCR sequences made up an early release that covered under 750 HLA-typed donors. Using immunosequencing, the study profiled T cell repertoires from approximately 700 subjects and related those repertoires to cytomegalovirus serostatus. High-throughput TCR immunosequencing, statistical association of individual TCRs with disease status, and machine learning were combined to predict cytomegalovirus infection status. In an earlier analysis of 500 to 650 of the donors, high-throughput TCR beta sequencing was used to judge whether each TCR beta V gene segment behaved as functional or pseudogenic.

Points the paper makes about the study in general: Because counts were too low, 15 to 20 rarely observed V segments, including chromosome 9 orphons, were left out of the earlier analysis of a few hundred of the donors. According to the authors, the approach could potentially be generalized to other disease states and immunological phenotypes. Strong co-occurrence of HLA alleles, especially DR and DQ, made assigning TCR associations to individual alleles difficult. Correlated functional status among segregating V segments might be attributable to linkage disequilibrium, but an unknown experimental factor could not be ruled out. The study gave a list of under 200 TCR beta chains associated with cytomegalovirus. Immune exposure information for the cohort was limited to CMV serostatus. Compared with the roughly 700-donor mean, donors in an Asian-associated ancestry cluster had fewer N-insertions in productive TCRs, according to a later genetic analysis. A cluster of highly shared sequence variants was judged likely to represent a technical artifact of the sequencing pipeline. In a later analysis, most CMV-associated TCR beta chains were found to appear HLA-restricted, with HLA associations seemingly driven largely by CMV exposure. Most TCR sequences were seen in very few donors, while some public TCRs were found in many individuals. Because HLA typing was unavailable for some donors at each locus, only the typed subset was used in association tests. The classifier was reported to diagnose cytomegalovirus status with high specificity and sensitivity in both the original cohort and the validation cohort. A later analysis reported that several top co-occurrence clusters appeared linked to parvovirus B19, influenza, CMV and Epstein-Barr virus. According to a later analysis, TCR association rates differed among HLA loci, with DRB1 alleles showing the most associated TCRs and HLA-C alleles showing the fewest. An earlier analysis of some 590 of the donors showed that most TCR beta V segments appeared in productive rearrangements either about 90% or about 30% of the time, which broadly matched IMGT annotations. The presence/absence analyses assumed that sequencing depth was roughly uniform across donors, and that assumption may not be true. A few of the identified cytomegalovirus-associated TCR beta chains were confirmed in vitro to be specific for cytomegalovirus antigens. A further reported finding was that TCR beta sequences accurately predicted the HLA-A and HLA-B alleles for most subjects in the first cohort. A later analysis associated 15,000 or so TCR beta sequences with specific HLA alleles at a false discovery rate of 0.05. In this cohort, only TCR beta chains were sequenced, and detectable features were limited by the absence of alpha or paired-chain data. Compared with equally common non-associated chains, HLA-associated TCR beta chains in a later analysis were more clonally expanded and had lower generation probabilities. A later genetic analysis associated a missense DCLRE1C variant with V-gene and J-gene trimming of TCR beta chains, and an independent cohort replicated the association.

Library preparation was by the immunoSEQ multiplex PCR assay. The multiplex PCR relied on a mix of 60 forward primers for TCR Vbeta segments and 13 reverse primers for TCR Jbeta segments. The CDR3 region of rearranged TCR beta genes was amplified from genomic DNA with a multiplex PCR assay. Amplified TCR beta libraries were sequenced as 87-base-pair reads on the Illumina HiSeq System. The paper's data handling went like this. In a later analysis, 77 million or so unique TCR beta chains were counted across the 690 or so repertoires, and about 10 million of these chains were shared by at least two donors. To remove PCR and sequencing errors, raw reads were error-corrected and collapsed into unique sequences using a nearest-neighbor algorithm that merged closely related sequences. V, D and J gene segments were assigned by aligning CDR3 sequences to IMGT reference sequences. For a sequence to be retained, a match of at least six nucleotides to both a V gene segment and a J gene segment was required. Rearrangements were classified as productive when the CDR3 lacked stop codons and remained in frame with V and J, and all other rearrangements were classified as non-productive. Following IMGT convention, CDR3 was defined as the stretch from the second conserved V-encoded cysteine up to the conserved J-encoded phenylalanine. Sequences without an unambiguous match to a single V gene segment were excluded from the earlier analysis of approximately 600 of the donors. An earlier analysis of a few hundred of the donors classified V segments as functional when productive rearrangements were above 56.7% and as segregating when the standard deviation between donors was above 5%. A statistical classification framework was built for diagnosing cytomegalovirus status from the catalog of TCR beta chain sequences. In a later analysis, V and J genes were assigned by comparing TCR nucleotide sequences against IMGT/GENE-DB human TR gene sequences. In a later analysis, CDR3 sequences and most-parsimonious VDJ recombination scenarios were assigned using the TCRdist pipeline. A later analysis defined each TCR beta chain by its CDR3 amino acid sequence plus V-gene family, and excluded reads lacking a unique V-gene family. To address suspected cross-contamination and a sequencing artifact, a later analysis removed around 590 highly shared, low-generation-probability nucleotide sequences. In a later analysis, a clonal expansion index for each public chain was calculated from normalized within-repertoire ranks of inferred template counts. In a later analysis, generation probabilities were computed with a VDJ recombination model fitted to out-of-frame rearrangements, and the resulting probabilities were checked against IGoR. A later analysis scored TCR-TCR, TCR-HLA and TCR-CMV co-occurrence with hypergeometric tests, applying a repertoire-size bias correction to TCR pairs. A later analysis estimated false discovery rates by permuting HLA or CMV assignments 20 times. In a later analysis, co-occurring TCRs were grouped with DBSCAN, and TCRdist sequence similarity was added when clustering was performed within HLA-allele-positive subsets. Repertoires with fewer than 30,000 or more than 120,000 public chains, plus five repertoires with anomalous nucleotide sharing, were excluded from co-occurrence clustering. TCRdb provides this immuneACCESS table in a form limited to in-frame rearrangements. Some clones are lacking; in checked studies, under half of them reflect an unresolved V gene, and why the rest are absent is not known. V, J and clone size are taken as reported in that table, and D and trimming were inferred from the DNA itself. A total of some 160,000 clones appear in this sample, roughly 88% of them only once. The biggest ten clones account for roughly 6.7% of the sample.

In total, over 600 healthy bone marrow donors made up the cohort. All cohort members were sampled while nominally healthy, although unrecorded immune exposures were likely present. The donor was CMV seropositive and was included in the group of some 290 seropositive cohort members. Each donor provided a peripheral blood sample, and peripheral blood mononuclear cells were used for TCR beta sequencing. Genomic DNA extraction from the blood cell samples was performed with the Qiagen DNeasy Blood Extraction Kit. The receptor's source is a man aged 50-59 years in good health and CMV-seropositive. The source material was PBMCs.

The CDR3 region reads CASNSRSVAGTEAFF. The sequenced DNA is TGTGCCAGTAACTCTCGGTCGGTTGCAGGTACTGAAGCTTTCTTT. The chain couples TRBV19 to TRBJ1-1; no D gene call is confident. Its CDR3 holds 15 amino acids, cysteine through phenylalanine. Of the read, only the CDR3 DNA is kept; its 45 bases are in frame from base 1. V sheds 7 bases and J sheds 5 bases, leaving 20 bases between their ends. The germline V gene (reference sequence) provides CDR1 LNHDA and CDR2 SQIVND.